A selection of T cell receptor beta chains follows, all from one sample in a study of T-cell reconstitution after alpha-beta-depleted transplantation in children. A single record per CDR3 protein comes from TCRdb applying MiXCR to the PCR reads. The table lists about 610,000 distinct CDR3 sequences, roughly a tenth of them singletons. The sample here was PBMCs from the stem cell graft donor, taken from the stem cell graft. Receptor source: a human donor who donated a stem cell graft to a child with acute myeloid leukemia. Both conserved end residues are part of each CDR3. The D gene is left open where the match is weak. Clone size appears in some rows only: once, few, many, or a class for an expanded clone.

TRBJ2-7 | - | TRBV27 | TRBD1 | TGTGCCAGCATGGACAGGTCCTACGAGCAGTACTTC | CASMDRSYEQYF
TRBJ2-7 | - | TRBV24-1 | - | TGTGCCACCAGCGGGCTTGGGGCGGGGAGCTCCTACGAGCAGTACTTC | CATSGLGAGSSYEQYF
TRBJ1-5 | - | TRBV14 | - | TGTGCCAGCAGCCACAGGGCGGGACAAGCAGATCAGCCCCAGCATTTT | CASSHRAGQADQPQHF
TRBJ2-7 | - | TRBV20-1 | TRBD1 | TGCAGTGCTAGGGCTGGACAGGGTAGCGTCCACGAGCAGTACTTC | CSARAGQGSVHEQYF
TRBJ1-5 | many | TRBV6-2/TRBV6-3 | - | TGTGCCAGCAGCCCTCAGGGGTATCAGCCCCAGCATTTT | CASSPQGYQPQHF
TRBJ1-2 | many | TRBV25-1 | TRBD1 | TGTGCCAGCAGCCCTGGGAAGGGACAGGGTAGTGGCTACACCTTC | CASSPGKGQGSGYTF
TRBJ2-1 | - | TRBV19 | - | TGTGCCAGTAGTCCTATCTGGGGGGCCCGGACCAATGAGCAGTTCTTC | CASSPIWGARTNEQFF
TRBJ2-5 | few | TRBV28 | - | TGTGCCAGCGGAGGCACCCAAGAGACCCAGTACTTC | CASGGTQETQYF
TRBJ2-5 | - | TRBV9 | - | TGTGCCAGCAGCGTAGTTGGGAGAGGAGAGACCCAGTACTTC | CASSVVGRGETQYF
TRBJ2-1 | - | TRBV20-1 | - | TGCAGTGCCTACAGGGAGTCCTACAATGAGCAGTTCTTC | CSAYRESYNEQFF
TRBJ2-1 | many | TRBV9 | - | TGTGCCAGCAGCGTAGTGGGGACTTCAAACAATGAGCAGTTCTTC | CASSVVGTSNNEQFF
TRBJ1-3 | many | TRBV5-1 | - | TGCGCCAGCAGCTTGGGAGGGGACGGAAACACCATATATTTT | CASSLGGDGNTIYF
TRBJ2-3 | few | TRBV5-5 | TRBD2 | TGTGCCAGCAGAAGCGGGATTGATGCAGATACGCAGTATTTT | CASRSGIDADTQYF
TRBJ1-1 | - | TRBV30 | - | TGTGCCTGGTTGGGGTACAGGGTTAAGAACACTGAAGCTTTCTTT | CAWLGYRVKNTEAFF
TRBJ2-7 | few | TRBV7-9 | - | TGTGCCAGCAGCGCCCGGATAGGCGACGAGCAGTACTTC | CASSARIGDEQYF
TRBJ2-4 | few | TRBV7-2 | - | TGTGCCAGCAGCTTGGGGCTAGGCAACATTCAGTACTTC | CASSLGLGNIQYF
TRBJ2-3 | - | TRBV19 | - | TGTGCCAGTAGTACCGGACAGCTTAGCACAGATACGCAGTATTTT | CASSTGQLSTDTQYF
TRBJ1-2 | - | TRBV2 | TRBD1 | TGTGCCAGCAGTGAAAGGGGGCTTTACTATGGCTACACCTTC | CASSERGLYYGYTF
TRBJ2-1 | many | TRBV15 | - | TGTGCCACCAGCAGAGAACGCCAAAGGAATGAGCAGTTCTTC | CATSRERQRNEQFF
TRBJ1-3 | - | TRBV15 | - | TGTGCCACCAGCGCACTTTTCTCTGGAAACACCATATATTTT | CATSALFSGNTIYF
TRBJ2-2 | - | TRBV29-1 | TRBD1 | TGCAGCGTTGAAGGGACAGGCACCGGGGAGCTGTTTTTT | CSVEGTGTGELFF
TRBJ2-7 | - | TRBV7-2 | - | TGTGCCAGCAGCTTATCAGGAGCCCTCTCCTACGAGCAGTACTTC | CASSLSGALSYEQYF
TRBJ2-4 | few | TRBV9 | - | TGTGCCAGCAGCGTAGCTGGGACAACCAAAAACATTCAGTACTTC | CASSVAGTTKNIQYF
TRBJ2-1 | many | TRBV4-3 | - | TGCGCCAGCAGCCAAGAAATGGGGTATGAGCAGTTCTTC | CASSQEMGYEQFF
TRBJ2-2 | - | TRBV20-1 | - | TGCAGTGCTAGACCCCGGAATGCGTTAACCGGGGAGCTGTTTTTT | CSARPRNALTGELFF
TRBJ2-1 | many | TRBV5-1 | - | TGCGCCAGCAGCTTCGCAGGGATCAATGAGCAGTTCTTC | CASSFAGINEQFF
TRBJ1-1 | - | TRBV5-1 | - | TGCGCCAGCAGCCTTTCTGAGGGGGACGGTGGCACTGAAGCTTTCTTT | CASSLSEGDGGTEAFF
TRBJ2-3 | - | TRBV7-3 | - | TGTGCCAGCAGCTTAATCGGGGGTTACACAGATACGCAGTATTTT | CASSLIGGYTDTQYF
TRBJ2-1 | many | TRBV6-4 | - | TGTGCCAGCAGTGCGCAGGATGAGCAGTTCTTC | CASSAQDEQFF
TRBJ1-1 | - | TRBV29-1 | TRBD1 | TGCAGCGTTGTGAGGGGGCGCGAGGTCTGGGGCACTGAAGCTTTCTTT | CSVVRGREVWGTEAFF
TRBJ2-7 | many | TRBV29-1 | - | TGCAGCGTTCGCCAGAGCGAGCAGTACTTC | CSVRQSEQYF
TRBJ2-1 | many | TRBV12-3/TRBV12-4 | TRBD2 | TGTGCCAGCAGTGGGGGACTAGCGCCGAACAATGAGCAGTTCTTC | CASSGGLAPNNEQFF
TRBJ2-7 | few | TRBV6-1 | TRBD2 | TGTGCCAGCAGAAGTGGGCTAGCGGGCTCCTACGAGCAGTACTTC | CASRSGLAGSYEQYF
TRBJ2-3 | few | TRBV24-1 | TRBD1 | TGTGCCACCAGTGACACAGGGGGACTCACAGATACGCAGTATTTT | CATSDTGGLTDTQYF
TRBJ2-1 | many | TRBV10-3 | - | TGTGCCATCATCCTAGAAACAATCGACAATGAGCAGTTCTTC | CAIILETIDNEQFF
TRBJ2-1 | many | TRBV5-1 | - | TGCGCCAGCAGCTTGCAGGGGTCTGACTACAATGAGCAGTTCTTC | CASSLQGSDYNEQFF